The 6 T cell receptor beta chains given below trace back to one sample, sequenced in a study of cytomegalovirus exposure and HLA in healthy donors. It was with 60 Vbeta and 13 Jbeta primers that the PCR ran. Sequencing used immunoSEQ multiplex PCR; TCRdb keeps in-frame clones, though not all of them. In the table there are 110,000 or so clones, around 70% of which are singletons. The sequenced sample consisted of PBMCs. These receptor sequences come from a man aged 40-55 years in good health and CMV-seronegative.

The V and J genes are TRBV7-2 and TRBJ2-5; D is possibly TRBD2 (5 bases). There are 13 residues in the CDR3. V lost 6 bases and J 0 bases, leaving 8 bases between the germline ends. Germline V lookup: CDR1 SGHTA, CDR2 FQGNSA. As DNA, the CDR3 is TGTGCCAGCAGGTTACTAGACCAAGAGACCCAGTACTTC. Its protein is CASRLLDQETQYF.

J is TRBJ2-7 and V is TRBV28; unclear D gene. V gave up 10 bases and J gave up 0 bases, with 13 bases separating them. Germline V lookup: CDR1 MDHEN, CDR2 SYDVKM. CDR3 size: 13 residues. This CDR3 reads CATTPPGSYEQYF. As DNA, the CDR3 is TGTGCCACCACTCCCCCAGGCTCCTACGAGCAGTACTTC.

V and J are TRBV5-4 and TRBJ1-1; no reliable D call. The CDR3 is 13 residues long. Germline V gene data show CDR1 as SGHNT and CDR2 as YYREEE (reference sequence). Trimming cost V 0 bases and J 0 bases, with 3 bases left between them. CDR3 DNA sequence: TGTGCCAGCAGCTTGGGAGTGAACACTGAAGCTTTCTTT. This translates into CASSLGVNTEAFF.

The chain employs TRBV5-4 and TRBJ2-5; 10 bases align to TRBD2. The CDR3 is made up of 15 amino acids. CDR1 is SGHNT, CDR2 YYREEE, per germline (reference sequence). V was clipped by 2 bases and J by 5 bases; unmatched bases: 6. CDR3 region: CASSFSGGSRETQYF. CDR3 nucleotides: TGTGCCAGCAGCTTTAGCGGGGGGAGTAGGGAGACCCAGTACTTC.

The J gene is TRBJ2-5, the V gene TRBV28; D is ambiguous. The V end was cut by 5 bases, the J end by 0 bases, with 19 bases between. The germline CDR1 and CDR2 sequences are MDHEN and SYDVKM. The CDR3 loop spans 17 amino acids. The CDR3 nucleotides read TGTGCCAGCAGTCGCCGGCGGCTGGTCCTGTACCAAGAGACCCAGTACTTC. Amino acid sequence: CASSRRRLVLYQETQYF.

This clone was seen a single time. The chain carries TRBV27 and TRBJ1-4; no definite D call. The CDR3 is made up of 17 amino acids. Germline assignment: CDR1 MNHEY and CDR2 SMNVEV (reference sequence). Trimming removed 6 bases at V and 4 bases at J, with 21 bases between. In DNA, the CDR3 is TGTGCCAGCAGCGCCCTGGGGTGGGGAGGCGATAATGAAAAACTGTTTTTT. Amino acids: CASSALGWGGDNEKLFF.